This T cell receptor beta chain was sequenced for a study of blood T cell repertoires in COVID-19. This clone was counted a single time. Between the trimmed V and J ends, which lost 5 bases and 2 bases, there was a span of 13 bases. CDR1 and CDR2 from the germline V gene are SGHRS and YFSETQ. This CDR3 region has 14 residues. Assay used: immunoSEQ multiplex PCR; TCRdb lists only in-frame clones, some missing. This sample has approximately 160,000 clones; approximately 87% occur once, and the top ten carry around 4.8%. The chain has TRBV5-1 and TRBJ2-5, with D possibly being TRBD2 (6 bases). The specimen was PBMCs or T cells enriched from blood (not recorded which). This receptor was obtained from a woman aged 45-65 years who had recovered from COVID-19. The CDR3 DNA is TGCGCCAGCAGTGGAGGGGAGATTCAAGAGACCCAGTACTTC. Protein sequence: CASSGGEIQETQYF.